This is a list of T cell receptor beta chains from one sample in a study of T cell responses to AZD1222 COVID-19 vaccine. Method: immunoSEQ multiplex PCR; TCRdb's copy keeps in-frame clones and lacks some. The sample lists approximately 110,000 clones; 88% were seen once. The sample in question was peripheral blood, obtained on day 0 of AZD1222 vaccination. Every receptor here comes from an adult in good health. The CDR3 runs from the conserved cysteine through the conserved F or W. D genes are given only for firm matches. Expanded clones get a size class; other rows say once, few or many, or leave the size out.

V gene	J gene	CDR3 length	D gene	clone size	CDR3 protein	CDR3 DNA
TRBV11-3	TRBJ2-3	15	NA	NA	CASSSPFSYTDTQYF	TGTGCCAGCAGCTCCCCGTTCTCTTACACAGATACGCAGTATTTT
TRBV6-6	TRBJ1-6	14	NA	NA	CASINGAVRSPLHF	TGTGCCAGCATCAACGGGGCGGTAAGGTCACCCCTCCACTTT
TRBV24-1	TRBJ1-5	16	NA	NA	CATSDPPCGSNQPQHF	TGTGCCACCAGTGATCCTCCCTGCGGGAGCAATCAGCCCCAGCATTTT
TRBV7-2	TRBJ1-2	16	NA	NA	CASSLSLGGVYYGYTF	TGTGCCAGCAGTCTCTCACTCGGCGGCGTTTACTATGGCTACACCTTC
TRBV7-2	TRBJ1-2	17	NA	NA	CASSLKDHSKPNYGYTF	TGTGCCAGCAGCTTAAAGGATCACAGCAAGCCTAACTATGGCTACACCTTC
TRBV10-3	TRBJ2-1	18	TRBD2	NA	CAINPTSGEGNTYNEQFF	TGTGCCATCAACCCGACTAGCGGGGAAGGGAACACCTACAATGAGCAGTTCTTC
TRBV4-2	TRBJ2-3	18	TRBD2	NA	CASSQGITSGSRSDTQYF	TGTGCCAGCAGCCAAGGGATCACTAGCGGGAGTAGGTCAGATACGCAGTATTTT
TRBV27	TRBJ1-1	8	NA	once	CASRDLSF	TGTGCCAGCAGAGACCTCTCCTTT
TRBV2	TRBJ1-5	15	NA	NA	CASSAKNTGIQPQHF	TGTGCCAGCAGTGCGAAGAACACAGGGATTCAGCCCCAGCATTTT
TRBV3-1/TRBV3-2	TRBJ2-7	15	NA	NA	CASSERQKGTYEQYF	TGTGCCAGCAGCGAACGACAGAAAGGGACTTACGAGCAGTACTTC
TRBV19	TRBJ2-7	15	TRBD1	NA	CASSTAGQGIDEQYF	TGTGCCAGTAGTACGGCGGGACAGGGTATCGACGAGCAGTACTTC